The 18 T cell receptor beta chains given below trace back to one sample, sequenced in a study of T-cell memory formation after mild COVID-19. One entry per CDR3 protein, called by TCRdb with MiXCR from the 5' RACE reads. The table has 350,000 to 500,000 distinct CDR3 sequences, more than 15% seen once. Input material: PBMCs or a T cell subset sorted from them (not recorded which). The receptor source for this set is a man between 18 and 29 years old who had mild COVID-19 (a few samples of this study predate the infection). Cell type and time point are not known.

The chain is built from TRBV5-1 and TRBJ2-7; 7 nucleotides align to TRBD1. Germline V gene sequence: CDR1 SGHRS, CDR2 YFSETQ. The CDR3 spans 14 residues. V lost 4 bases, J lost 0 bases, and 4 bases stayed unmatched. The CDR3 DNA reads as TGCGCCAGCAGCGCCCGGGACAGCTCCTACGAGCAGTACTTC. Residues: CASSARDSSYEQYF.

Only a few counts were recorded for this clonotype. The CDR3 nucleotides read TGTGCCAGCAGCACCCAGGGGGCGCGACCGTCCGATACGCAGTATTTT. This codes for CASSTQGARPSDTQYF. The chain joins TRBV7-3 to TRBJ2-3, with 8 bases matching TRBD1. The ends lost 5 bases at V and 6 bases at J; junction bases unmatched: 13. This CDR3 has 16 amino acids. CDR1 is SGHTA and CDR2 is FQGTGA in the germline V gene. Drawing the rest from reference TRBV7-3 and TRBJ2-3, the complete variable domain is GAGVSQTPSNKVTEKGKYVELRCDPISGHTALYWYRQSLGQGPEFLIYFQGTGAADDSGLPNDRFFAVRPEGSVSTLKIQRTERGDSAVYLCASSTQGARPSDTQYFGPGTRLTVL.

This clonotype turned up a few times. This sequence joins TRBV29-1 and TRBJ1-2; D gene ambiguous. In germline, CDR1 is SQVTM, CDR2 ANQGSEA. The V and J ends lost 3 bases and 5 bases respectively, with 13 bases between them. This CDR3 is 13 amino acids long. DNA of the CDR3: TGCAGCGTTGATGCCCAGCTACAGTATGGCTACACCTTC. This translates into CSVDAQLQYGYTF.

This rearrangement joins TRBV6-5 to TRBJ1-1; D gene ambiguous. In germline, CDR1 is MNHEY, CDR2 SVGAGI. V lost 2 bases and J 2 bases, leaving 12 bases between the germline ends. This CDR3 is 15 amino acids long. The chain's CDR3 is CASSYGGNSNTEAFF. CDR3 bases: TGTGCCAGCAGTTACGGTGGAAACAGCAACACTGAAGCTTTCTTT.

In this sample, this clonotype turned up a few times. The chain recombines TRBV5-1 with TRBJ1-1; D unresolved. Germline V gene data show CDR1 as SGHRS and CDR2 as YFSETQ. The CDR3 is 14 amino acids. Between the trimmed V and J ends, which lost 4 bases and 1 base, there was a span of 11 bases. CDR3 residues: CASSDDPWNTEAFF. CDR3 nucleotides: TGCGCCAGCAGCGACGATCCGTGGAACACTGAAGCTTTCTTT.

This clonotype was seen more than once but under ten times. The V call is TRBV5-1, the J call TRBJ2-5; 9 nucleotides align to TRBD2. The CDR3 has 16 residues. The V segment lost 4 bases and the J segment 3 bases; nucleotides outside the gene matches: 10. CDR1 and CDR2 from the germline V gene are SGHRS and YFSETQ. CDR3 protein: CASSPPGGGGKETQYF. CDR3 sequence (DNA): TGCGCCAGCAGCCCTCCGGGCGGGGGGGGCAAAGAGACCCAGTACTTC.

The chain couples TRBV27 to TRBJ2-1; 7 bases agree with TRBD1. This CDR3 spans 17 amino acids. Germline loops: CDR1 MNHEY, CDR2 SMNVEV (reference sequence). V lost 2 bases to trimming and J lost 4 bases; unmatched junction nucleotides: 11. CDR3 nucleotides: TGTGCCAGCAGTTTAGGGATTGGGGACAGACCGTACAATGAGCAGTTCTTC. It encodes CASSLGIGDRPYNEQFF.

This chain joins TRBV6-1 and TRBJ1-2; TRBD1 agrees at 7 bases. This CDR3 is 14 amino acids long. Germline CDR1 reads MNHNS; CDR2 reads SASEGT. The V gene end was trimmed by 6 bases and the J gene end by 8 bases; junction bases not matched to a gene: 12. CDR3 nucleotides: TGTGCCAGCAGATCGGGGACAGCGGTCTGGGGCTACACCTTC. Its translation is CASRSGTAVWGYTF.

In its sample, this clonotype was seen many times. V gene TRBV19 combines with J gene TRBJ1-1, with TRBD1 matching 10 bases. The V gene's germline CDR1 is LNHDA and CDR2 SQIVND (reference sequence). The CDR3 totals 14 residues. Losses at the gene ends were 6 bases for V and 3 bases for J; bases not matched to a gene: 4. CDR3 in amino acids: CASRTGGRDTEAFF. In DNA, the CDR3 is TGTGCCAGTAGGACAGGGGGCAGGGACACTGAAGCTTTCTTT.

The rearrangement links TRBV11-1 to TRBJ1-5, with D unresolved. Trimming stripped 3 bases from V and 4 bases from J, with 7 bases between. This CDR3 has 13 amino acids. Germline assignment: CDR1 SGHAT and CDR2 FQDESV (reference sequence). CDR3 coding DNA: TGTGCCAGCAGCTTTGAGGTTAATCAGCCCCAGCATTTT. Its protein is CASSFEVNQPQHF.

This clonotype was observed a few times. The chain recombines TRBV5-4 with TRBJ2-5; D is undetermined. V was pared by 1 base and J by 4 bases, with 5 bases between. This CDR3 spans 12 amino acids. CDR1 and CDR2 from the germline V gene are SGHNT and YYREEE (reference sequence). CDR3 bases: TGTGCCAGCAGCTTGAATATAGAGACCCAGTACTTC. It is translated as CASSLNIETQYF.

The CDR3 is CASSSRKGENYGYTF. The DNA for the CDR3 is TGTGCCAGCAGCTCGAGAAAGGGAGAGAACTATGGCTACACCTTC. The rearrangement uses TRBV7-2 and TRBJ1-2; D not resolved. Trimming took off 4 bases at V and 2 bases at J, with 14 bases between the two ends. Germline V gene lookup returns CDR1 SGHTA and CDR2 FQGNSA. The CDR3 consists of 15 residues.

This clonotype was found a few times. The chain couples TRBV7-2 to TRBJ1-1; D unresolved. Germline V gives CDR1 SGHTA, CDR2 FQGNSA. V was trimmed by 1 base and J by 7 bases, leaving 10 bases between them. The CDR3 extends over 13 amino acids. The CDR3 is CASSLEREGEAFF. Written as DNA, the CDR3 is TGTGCCAGCAGCTTAGAACGAGAGGGTGAAGCTTTCTTT.

This rearrangement joins TRBV11-2 to TRBJ1-5; D unresolved. The V end lost 2 bases, the J end lost 2 bases, and 10 bases lay between the germline ends. CDR3 size: 15 residues. Germline values: CDR1 SGHAT, CDR2 FQNNGV. The DNA for the CDR3 is TGTGCCAGCAGCTTATATCCTCGGGGCAATCAGCCCCAGCATTTT. Translated, it gives CASSLYPRGNQPQHF. Complete variable domain (other parts from reference TRBV11-2 and TRBJ1-5): EAGVAQSPRYKIIEKRQSVAFWCNPISGHATLYWYQQILGQGPKLLIQFQNNGVVDDSQLPKDRFSAERLKGVDSTLKIQPAKLEDSAVYLCASSLYPRGNQPQHFGDGTRLSIL.

This clonotype was recorded a few times. This sequence joins TRBV30 and TRBJ1-3, with D uncertain. The CDR3 sequence is 13 residues long. Trimming shortened V by 2 bases and J by 5 bases, and 10 bases separated the two germline ends. Germline CDR1 is GTSNPN and CDR2 is SVGIG (reference sequence). CDR3 sequence reads: CAWSTNSRNTIYF. In DNA, the CDR3 is TGTGCCTGGAGTACGAACAGTCGAAACACCATATATTTT. The variable domain in full, completed from reference TRBV30 and TRBJ1-3, reads SQTIHQWPATLVQPVGSPLSLECTVEGTSNPNLYWYRQAAGRGLQLLFYSVGIGQISSEVPQNLSASRPQDRQFILSSKKLLLSDSGFYLCAWSTNSRNTIYFGEGSWLTVV.

The genes are TRBV4-3 and TRBJ1-1, with D unclear. Germline V CDR1 and CDR2: LGHNA, YSLEER. Trimming cost V 3 bases and J 3 bases, with 17 bases left between them. The length of the CDR3 is 16 residues. CDR3: CASSHDDWGSDTEAFF. CDR3 nucleotide sequence: TGCGCCAGCAGCCATGACGATTGGGGTTCGGACACTGAAGCTTTCTTT.

This clonotype was found a few times. This rearrangement joins TRBV6-5 to TRBJ2-1; 9 bases map to TRBD2. Per the germline V gene, CDR1 is MNHEY and CDR2 is SVGAGI. The CDR3 extends over 17 amino acids. V trimming: 6 bases; J trimming: 2 bases; junction bases outside the gene matches: 11. CDR3 sequence reads: CASSPGRRGGAYNEQFF. The CDR3 nucleotides read TGTGCCAGCAGCCCAGGGCGGCGGGGGGGGGCCTACAATGAGCAGTTCTTC.

The V gene is TRBV7-6, the J gene TRBJ1-1; 7 bases fit TRBD1. The CDR3 is 17 residues long. Germline CDR1 and CDR2: SGHVS and FNYEAQ. With 6 bases clipped from V and 1 base from J, the junction kept 14 bases outside the gene matches. The CDR3 protein is CASSLFQGGRGNTEAFF. The CDR3 bases are TGTGCCAGCAGTCTGTTTCAGGGGGGAAGGGGGAACACTGAAGCTTTCTTT.